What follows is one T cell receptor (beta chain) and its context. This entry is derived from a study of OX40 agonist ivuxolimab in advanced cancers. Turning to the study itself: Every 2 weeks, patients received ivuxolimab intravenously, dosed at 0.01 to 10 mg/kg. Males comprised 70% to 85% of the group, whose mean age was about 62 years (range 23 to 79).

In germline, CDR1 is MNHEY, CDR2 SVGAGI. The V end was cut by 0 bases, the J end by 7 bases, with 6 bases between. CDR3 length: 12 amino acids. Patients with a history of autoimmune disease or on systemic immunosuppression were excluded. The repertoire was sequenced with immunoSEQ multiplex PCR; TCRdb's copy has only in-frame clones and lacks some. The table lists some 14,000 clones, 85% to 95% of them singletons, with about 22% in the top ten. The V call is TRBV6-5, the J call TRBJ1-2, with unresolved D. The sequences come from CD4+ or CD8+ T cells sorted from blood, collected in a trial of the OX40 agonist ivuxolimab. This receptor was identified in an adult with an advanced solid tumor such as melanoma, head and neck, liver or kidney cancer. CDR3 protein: CASSYSGGGYTF. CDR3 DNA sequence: TGTGCCAGCAGTTACTCTGGAGGTGGCTACACCTTC.